Listed here are 27 T cell receptor beta chains from one sample, sequenced in a study of Graves' ophthalmopathy and Graves' hyperthyroidism. RNA served as the template for amplifying TCR beta CDR3 regions. RT-PCR in the first round used HTBI primers; a second-round multiplex PCR followed. MiXCR, run by TCRdb on the multiplex PCR reads, gives a single entry per CDR3 protein. The sample records some 350,000 distinct CDR3 sequences, roughly 15% being singletons. Material: peripheral blood. The receptors come from an adult woman with stable Graves' hyperthyroidism.

Many counts were recorded for this clonotype. This likely comes from a read error, as the CDR3 has no conserved phenylalanine or tryptophan at its end. The chain links TRBV7-2 to TRBJ1-2; unclear D gene. This CDR3 is 14 amino acids long. In germline, CDR1 is SGHTA, CDR2 FQGNSA. Trimming removed 4 bases at V and 8 bases at J, with 17 bases between. This CDR3 reads CASSSAVPVEGYTL. The CDR3 nucleotides are TGTGCCAGCAGCTCCGCTGTCCCGGTGGAAGGCTACACCCTC.

Only a few counts were recorded for this clonotype. The rearrangement links TRBV20-1 to TRBJ2-2, with D unclear. The CDR3 runs 13 residues. In germline, CDR1 is DFQATT, CDR2 SNEGSKA (reference sequence). Between the trimmed V and J ends, which lost 3 bases and 4 bases, there was a span of 9 bases. CDR3 nucleotides: TGCAGTGCTAGCTTTGCGTCCACCGGGGAGCTGTTTTTT. This sequence encodes CSASFASTGELFF.

This clonotype has ten or more counts. This chain connects TRBV2 to TRBJ2-5; 7 positions match TRBD1. This CDR3 region has 14 residues. The germline V gene encodes CDR1 SNHLY and CDR2 FYNNEI. Trimming removed 2 bases from V and 4 bases from J; junction bases left unmatched: 4. The CDR3, as DNA: TGTGCCAGCAGTGAACAGACAGGGCCAGAGACCCAGTACTTC. Amino acids: CASSEQTGPETQYF.

This clonotype was counted only a few times. The chain carries TRBV30 and TRBJ1-1; the D is unclear. Germline V lookup: CDR1 GTSNPN, CDR2 SVGIG (reference sequence). Trimming left V 0 bases short and J 2 bases short, with 16 bases between. The CDR3 loop spans 16 amino acids. The CDR3 region is CAWSVGSGIKNTEAFF. The CDR3, as DNA: TGTGCCTGGAGTGTAGGGAGCGGGATCAAAAACACTGAAGCTTTCTTT.

This clonotype was detected ten times or more. J is TRBJ2-2 and V is TRBV28; D is uncertain. Trimming shortened V by 6 bases and J by 6 bases, and 14 bases separated the two germline ends. There are 14 residues in the CDR3. The germline V gene encodes CDR1 MDHEN and CDR2 SYDVKM. CDR3 protein: CASRSPLGSGELFF. CDR3 bases: TGTGCCAGCAGGTCCCCTCTGGGCTCCGGGGAGCTGTTTTTT. The entire variable domain, with the rest obtained from reference TRBV28 and TRBJ2-2, is as follows: DVKVTQSSRYLVKRTGEKVFLECVQDMDHENMFWYRQDPGLGLRLIYFSYDVKMKEKGDIPEGYSVSREKKERFSLILESASTNQTSMYLCASRSPLGSGELFFGEGSRLTVL.

This clonotype appeared many times. This chain joins TRBV7-8 and TRBJ2-5, with D possibly TRBD1 on 6 matching bases. The CDR3 has 13 residues. Germline V gene lookup returns CDR1 SGHVS and CDR2 FQNEAQ. Trimming cost V 1 base and J 5 bases, with 8 bases left between them. CDR3 sequence reads: CASSLGGPETQYF. CDR3 DNA: TGTGCCAGCAGCTTAGGGGGGCCTGAGACCCAGTACTTC.

This clonotype has a count of ten or more. This chain links TRBV28 with TRBJ1-1, with D unclear. The ends were cut back, 1 base at V and 0 bases at J, with 15 bases in the middle. CDR1 MDHEN and CDR2 SYDVKM come from the germline V gene. The CDR3 length is 17 residues. CDR3 DNA sequence: TGTGCCAGCAGTTTATTTACCCTCGGGCGGATGAACACTGAAGCTTTCTTT. It translates to CASSLFTLGRMNTEAFF.

This clonotype came up many times. The J gene is TRBJ1-6, the V gene TRBV6-2 or TRBV6-3, with 7 bases lining up with TRBD1. The junction had 7 bases not matched to a gene; V was cut back by 6 bases and J by 8 bases. The CDR3 length is 14 residues. Germline V gene lookup returns CDR1 MNHEY and CDR2 SVGEGT. The CDR3 region has the DNA TGTGCCAGCAGGGATCACAGGGGTCATTCACCCCTCCACTTT. Its protein product is CASRDHRGHSPLHF.

This clonotype occurred a few times. The rearrangement links TRBV12-3 or TRBV12-4 to TRBJ2-4; D remains unclear. CDR3 length: 13 amino acids. Trimming took off 6 bases at V and 8 bases at J, with 14 bases between the two ends. The chain's CDR3 is CASRTGPEDIQYF. CDR3 sequence (DNA): TGTGCCAGCAGAACGGGTCCTGAGGACATTCAGTACTTC.

With respect to this clonotype: A read error may explain this, as a much larger clone is one base away. V usage is TRBV19 and J usage is TRBJ2-5; TRBD2 matches at 7 bases. The CDR3 spans 14 residues. The germline V gene encodes CDR1 LNHDA and CDR2 SQIVND (reference sequence). The CDR3 bases are TGTGCCAGTAGTATAGGGGGCGCGGGGGAGATCCAGTACTTC. It codes for CASSIGGAGEIQYF. Combining the CDR3 with reference TRBV19 and TRBJ2-5 gives the whole variable domain DGGITQSPKYLFRKEGQNVTLSCEQNLNHDAMYWYRQDPGQGLRLIYYSQIVNDFQKGDIAEGYSVSREKKESFPLTVTSAQKNPTAFYLCASSIGGAGEIQYFGPGTRLLVL.

This clonotype was detected ten times or more. The chain links TRBV6-5 to TRBJ2-2, with D unclear. V dropped 6 bases and J dropped 6 bases, with 14 bases sitting between them. Germline V CDR1 and CDR2: MNHEY, SVGAGI. This CDR3 region has 14 residues. CDR3 protein: CASRSSGRAGELFF. In nucleotides, the CDR3 is TGTGCCAGCAGATCCTCTGGTCGAGCCGGGGAGCTGTTTTTT.

The gene calls are TRBV11-2 and TRBJ2-7; 7 bases map to TRBD2. Germline V gene lookup returns CDR1 SGHAT and CDR2 FQNNGV. The J segment lost 3 bases and the V segment lost 4 bases, leaving 9 bases of the junction unmatched. This CDR3 has 15 residues. The CDR3 reads CASSSAVGGYYEQYF. For the CDR3, the DNA is TGTGCCAGCAGCTCAGCTGTGGGGGGGTACTACGAGCAGTACTTC.

This sequence joins TRBV6-5 and TRBJ1-5, with 9 bases aligning to TRBD1. This CDR3 has 16 amino acids. V lost 6 bases, J lost 2 bases, and 8 bases stayed unmatched. Germline V gene sequence: CDR1 MNHEY, CDR2 SVGAGI. This chain's CDR3 is CASRLQGAWGNQPQHF. CDR3 DNA: TGTGCCAGCAGGTTACAGGGGGCCTGGGGCAATCAGCCCCAGCATTTT.

This clonotype was counted many times. The V call is TRBV6-1, the J call TRBJ2-7, with TRBD1 matching over 7 bases. V lost 3 bases to trimming and J lost 1 base; unmatched junction nucleotides: 6. Germline CDR1 and CDR2: MNHNS and SASEGT. This CDR3 contains 15 residues. The CDR3 DNA reads TGTGCCAGCAGTGAGGCGACAGGGTATTCCTACGAGCAGTACTTC. This translates into CASSEATGYSYEQYF.

On this clonotype: Being one base from a much bigger clone, this may be a read error. This chain connects TRBV28 to TRBJ1-6; D remains ambiguous. The germline gives CDR1 MDHEN, CDR2 SYDVKM. The CDR3 sequence is 13 residues long. The chain's CDR3 is CVSRRENNSPLHF. The CDR3 bases are TGTGTCAGCCGGCGGGAGAATAATTCACCCCTCCACTTT.

This clonotype was recorded at least ten times. The V gene is TRBV20-1, the J gene TRBJ1-1; D possibly corresponds to TRBD1 (5 bases). The CDR3 spans 16 residues. The V end was cut by 1 base, the J end by 4 bases, with 19 bases between. From germline, CDR1 is DFQATT and CDR2 SNEGSKA (reference sequence). DNA for the CDR3: TGCAGTGCTAGAGTTCGGGGCTTTCAACTGGGCACTGAAGCTTTCTTT. Encoded protein: CSARVRGFQLGTEAFF.

This clonotype was picked up many times. This chain links TRBV27 with TRBJ2-7; the D call may be TRBD1 or TRBD2 (5 bases each). The germline V and J ends were trimmed by 3 bases and 1 base, with 13 bases remaining between them. This CDR3 has 15 residues. Germline V gene sequence: CDR1 MNHEY, CDR2 SMNVEV (reference sequence). For the CDR3, the DNA is TGTGCCAGCAGTTTCCGAGGGGACCCGTCCTACGAGCAGTACTTC. Translation: CASSFRGDPSYEQYF.

With respect to this clonotype: This may arise from a read error, as a much more abundant clone is one base away. This sequence joins TRBV2 and TRBJ2-2, with TRBD1 as a possible D gene (6 bases). The CDR3 contains 14 residues. Germline loops: CDR1 SNHLY, CDR2 FYNNEI. CDR3: CASEGELNTGELLF. The CDR3 DNA sequence: TGTGCCAGCGAGGGGGAGCTGAACACCGGGGAGCTGTTGTTT. Full variable domain (rest looked up from reference TRBV2 and TRBJ2-2): EPEVTQTPSHQVTQMGQEVILRCVPISNHLYFYWYRQILGQKVEFLVSFYNNEISEKSEIFDDQFSVERPDGSNFTLKIRSTKLEDSAMYFCASEGELNTGELLFGEGSRLTVL.

This clonotype showed up many times. One end of the junction fails to match germline, which may point to a read error. V usage is TRBV20-1 and J usage is TRBJ1-2, with D unclear. The CDR3 is 15 amino acids. The germline gives CDR1 DFQATT, CDR2 SNEGSKA (reference sequence). This CDR3 reads CSAREAGTLNYGYTF. CDR3 nucleotides: TGCAGTGCGAGAGAGGCAGGCACACTTAACTATGGCTACACCTTC.

This clonotype showed up many times. This chain connects TRBV12-3 or TRBV12-4 to TRBJ2-7; D call uncertain. The germline V and J ends were trimmed by 3 bases and 3 bases, with 6 bases remaining between them. CDR3 length: 12 amino acids. CDR3 sequence: CASSLGIYEQYF. The CDR3 DNA sequence: TGTGCCAGCAGTTTGGGGATCTACGAGCAGTACTTC.

This clonotype was seen only a few times. The gene calls are TRBV14 and TRBJ1-5; D uncertain. CDR1 is SGHDN and CDR2 is FVKESK in the germline V gene. The V and J ends lost 0 bases and 2 bases respectively, with 11 bases between them. This CDR3 comprises 16 residues. CDR3 DNA: TGTGCCAGCAGCCAAGAAACCGGGGTGCGCAATCAGCCCCAGCATTTT. This gives the protein CASSQETGVRNQPQHF.

This clonotype was counted a few times. CDR3 protein: CASSLRSGLARSYEQYF. DNA of the CDR3: TGTGCCAGCAGTCTCCGATCGGGACTAGCGCGCTCCTACGAGCAGTACTTC. The chain joins TRBV6-1 to TRBJ2-7; TRBD2 agrees at 10 bases. CDR3 length: 17 amino acids. The germline V gene encodes CDR1 MNHNS and CDR2 SASEGT. V gave up 5 bases and J gave up 0 bases; unmatched junction bases: 10.

On this clonotype: A much larger clonotype is one base distant, so this may be a read error. The chain links TRBV27 to TRBJ2-2, with TRBD2 identical over 8 bases. The germline gives CDR1 MNHEY, CDR2 SMNVEV (reference sequence). V shed 2 bases, J shed 6 bases, and the junction held 8 bases outside the gene matches. The CDR3 has 16 residues. As DNA, the CDR3 is TGTGCCAGCAGTTTACAGCGCGGGGGGAAGGCCGGGGAGCTGTTTTTT. Its translation: CASSLQRGGKAGELFF.

This clonotype came up many times. V gene TRBV28 combines with J gene TRBJ1-1; no firm D call. The CDR3 has 14 amino acids. CDR1 and CDR2 (germline): MDHEN, SYDVKM. V lost 7 bases to trimming and J lost 1 base, with 13 bases between them. The CDR3 DNA is TGTGCCAGCAATTTGGGATGGCCGAACACTGAAGCTTTCTTT. It yields the protein CASNLGWPNTEAFF.

The chain is built from TRBV19 and TRBJ2-4; D remains ambiguous. V was trimmed by 11 bases and J by 6 bases, leaving 20 bases between them. The germline CDR1 and CDR2 sequences are LNHDA and SQIVND (reference sequence). This CDR3 contains 14 residues. In DNA form, the CDR3 reads TGTGCCGTACAAACGGGCGGCTCGAGAAACATTCAGTACTTC. This codes for CAVQTGGSRNIQYF.

This clonotype was seen many times. The chain links TRBV27 to TRBJ1-5, with TRBD1 matching 9 bases. The germline V gene has CDR1 MNHEY and CDR2 SMNVEV (reference sequence). The length of the CDR3 is 13 residues. The J segment lost 9 bases and the V segment lost 6 bases, leaving 6 bases of the junction unmatched. DNA for the CDR3: TGTGCCAGCAGGGGACAGGGATGGTCGCCCCAGCATTTT. This translates into CASRGQGWSPQHF.

This clonotype was detected ten times or more. The chain couples TRBV28 to TRBJ1-2; 12 bases are a match to TRBD1. V shed 2 bases, J shed 8 bases, and the junction held 12 bases outside the gene matches. In germline, CDR1 is MDHEN, CDR2 SYDVKM. The CDR3 runs to 17 residues. The CDR3 here is CASSLTPSGQGAFGYTF. In DNA, the CDR3 is TGTGCCAGCAGTTTAACCCCGTCGGGACAGGGGGCATTCGGCTACACCTTC.